The entry below gives a single T cell receptor (beta chain) sequence along with its context. Antigen: not known. This sample includes further DNA sequences coding for the same CDR3. Nashville, Tennessee was home to all donors, who were Caucasian adults. The CDR3 consists of 13 residues. Trimming removed 1 base from V and 2 bases from J, with 3 bases in between. The germline CDR1 and CDR2 sequences are LNHDA and SQIVND (reference sequence). The protocol was immunoSEQ multiplex PCR, while the TCRdb copy is restricted to in-frame clones and leaves out a portion. The sample includes some 2,500,000 clones, 90% to 95% seen only once; the top ten take more than 0.35%. The sample belongs to a study of shared clonotypes between healthy human individuals. Study-level findings and limits: Memory subsets generally showed smaller estimated richness than naive subsets did. Incomplete sequencing of sorted subsets was indicated by rarefaction despite large depth.

The chain carries TRBV19 and TRBJ1-5; D gene uncertain. The receptor comes from a young man in good health. Some clones in this sample may be carry-over from other donors' samples. Specimen: naive CD4+ T cells from PBMCs. As for subset: CD45RA+ positively selected. The CDR3 region has the DNA TGTGCCAGTAGTATAGGCGGCAATCAGCCCCAGCATTTT. Its protein is CASSIGGNQPQHF.